The T cell receptor beta chain described here comes from a study of quantifying T cell responses using KT2 cells. Whole-study context: cDNA was made from DNase-treated RNA using alpha and beta constant primers. The second PCR was a qPCR stopped at a predetermined fluorescence threshold.

Unfractionated PBMC were spiked with known numbers of KT2 clone cells. A range of KT2-to-PBMC ratios was made using fixed PBMC numbers. CDR1 SGHAT and CDR2 FQNNGV come from the germline V gene. The CDR3 runs to 14 residues. Germline trimming cut 7 bases from V and 4 bases from J; bases unmatched to any gene: 8. A word on this clonotype: A much larger clone is a single base away; this may be a read error.

An oligo carrying a UMI was ligated to the cDNA 3' end. The first PCR ran 4 to 5 cycles with an equimolar RC1.1 and RC1.2 beta primer mix. Using its own MiXCR run on the UMI-ligation and nested PCR reads, TCRdb lists one record per CDR3 protein. The sample consists of about 30,000 distinct CDR3 sequences, about 7.3% of them appearing once. The chain has TRBV11-2 and TRBJ1-1, with 8 bases that match TRBD1. The specimen was PBMCs spiked with cells of the T cell clone KT2. This clonotype originated in a human donor. Written as DNA, the CDR3 is TGTGCCAGCATCGTAATAACAGGGGGCACTGAAGCTTTCTTT. Translating it yields CASIVITGGTEAFF.